This is a list of T cell receptor beta chains from one sample in a study of OX40 agonist ivuxolimab in advanced cancers. The table came from immunoSEQ multiplex PCR; TCRdb's copy has only in-frame clones and leaves some out. Of 7,500 to 8,500 clones listed, more than 85% are singletons. The material was CD4+ or CD8+ T cells sorted from blood, obtained in a trial of the OX40 agonist ivuxolimab. Source of these receptors: an adult with an advanced solid tumor such as melanoma, head and neck, liver or kidney cancer. Both conserved end residues are part of each CDR3. Each record gives: V gene, clone size, D gene, J gene, CDR3 DNA, CDR3 protein. The D gene is left open where the match is weak. A clone size is listed for some rows: how often the clone was seen (once, few, many), or a class if it is expanded.

>TRBV4-2|NA|TRBD1|TRBJ2-7
TGTGCCAGCAGCCAAGATCGCAGGGGGCCCGACGAGCAGTACTTC
CASSQDRRGPDEQYF
>TRBV6-6|NA|NA|TRBJ1-4
TGTGCCACCCTGCTTCGGACCGATGCAACTAATGAAAAACTGTTTTTT
CATLLRTDATNEKLFF
>TRBV4-1|NA|NA|TRBJ2-6
TGCGCCAGCAGCCTAGTAACAGGGCCTGGGGCCAACGTCCTGACTTTC
CASSLVTGPGANVLTF
>TRBV2|NA|NA|TRBJ2-7
TGTGCCAGCACACGGACCGCCGTTTTGTACTTC
CASTRTAVLYF
>TRBV29-1|NA|NA|TRBJ2-1
TGCAGCGTTTTAGCAGGGTCGGATGAGCAGTTCTTC
CSVLAGSDEQFF
>TRBV5-4|NA|TRBD1|TRBJ1-2
TGTGCCAGCAGCTCGATGACAGGGGGCGACTATGGCTACACCTTC
CASSSMTGGDYGYTF
>TRBV5-1|NA|NA|TRBJ2-3
TGCGCCAGCAGCAGAACTATAGGAGATACGCAGTATTTT
CASSRTIGDTQYF
>TRBV27|NA|TRBD1|TRBJ2-7
TGTGCCAGCAGTTCGACAGGGCGCCTCTCCCACGAGCAGTACTTC
CASSSTGRLSHEQYF
>TRBV28|NA|NA|TRBJ2-7
TGTGCCAGCAGTTTATCCCCAGGGTCAGGTAGGTACGGGCAGTACTTC
CASSLSPGSGRYGQYF
>TRBV6-1|NA|NA|TRBJ2-1
TGTGCCAGCAGTGAAGCTCTGGCGGGATTCAATGAGCAGTTCTTC
CASSEALAGFNEQFF
>TRBV19|NA|TRBD2|TRBJ2-1
TGTGCCAGTAGTATTGCGGGACTAGCGGATGGGTCGAATGAGCAGTTCTTC
CASSIAGLADGSNEQFF
>TRBV13|few|NA|TRBJ1-1
TGTGCCAGCAGCTTTCGAGAAACTGAAGCTTTCTTT
CASSFRETEAFF
>TRBV11-2|NA|NA|TRBJ2-3
TGTGCCAGCAGCTTATTGGTACGGACCTCTAGCACAGATACGCAGTATTTT
CASSLLVRTSSTDTQYF
>TRBV6-5|NA|NA|TRBJ1-1
TGTGCCAGCAGTTATAAGGGGTCGACTGAAGCTTTCTTT
CASSYKGSTEAFF
>TRBV6-5|NA|TRBD1|TRBJ2-7
TGTGCCAGCGTAGTCGGGACAGGGGGCTACGAGCAGTACTTC
CASVVGTGGYEQYF
>TRBV5-6|NA|NA|TRBJ2-3
TGTGCCAGCAGCTCTCGTTCGGCCTACGACACAGATACGCAGTATTTT
CASSSRSAYDTDTQYF
>TRBV19|NA|TRBD2|TRBJ2-3
TGTGCCAGTAGCCCCCTTCGATCATTTACCCTGACTAGCGGGAGAGCAGATACGCAGTATTTT
CASSPLRSFTLTSGRADTQYF
>TRBV7-2|NA|TRBD1|TRBJ2-7
TGTGCCAGCAGCTTAGTCACAGGGGGCTACGAGCAGTACTTC
CASSLVTGGYEQYF
>TRBV25-1|medium-sized|NA|TRBJ2-2
TGTGCCAGCAGTGGTCGAGGGAGCGCCGGGGAGCTGTTTTTT
CASSGRGSAGELFF
>TRBV28|NA|NA|TRBJ2-2
TGTGCCAGCTCCCTGGGGTACACCGGGGAGCTGTTTTTT
CASSLGYTGELFF
>TRBV4-2|NA|NA|TRBJ2-3
TGTGCCAGCAGCCAGTTTTCCTCTGATACGCAGTATTTT
CASSQFSSDTQYF
>TRBV15|NA|NA|TRBJ2-7
TGTGCCACCAGCATCGACAGGTCCACCTACGAGCAGTACTTC
CATSIDRSTYEQYF
>TRBV30|NA|NA|TRBJ1-4
TGTGCCTGGAGAGATGAAAAACTGTTTTTT
CAWRDEKLFF
>TRBV13|NA|TRBD2|TRBJ2-1
TGTGCCAGCCGCCCGGGCGGGAGTTGGAATGAGCAGTTCTTC
CASRPGGSWNEQFF
>TRBV6-5|NA|TRBD1|TRBJ2-7
TGTGCCAGCAGCCCGGGACAGGGGGCCTACGAGCAGTACTTC
CASSPGQGAYEQYF
>TRBV6-5|NA|TRBD2|TRBJ2-5
TGTGCCAGCAGTTTGGGACTAGCGGGAGAAATAGAGACCCAGTACTTC
CASSLGLAGEIETQYF
>TRBV9|NA|TRBD2|TRBJ2-7
TGTGCCAGCAGCTCGACGGGACTAGCAACCTACGAGCAGTACTTC
CASSSTGLATYEQYF
>TRBV25-1|NA|NA|TRBJ2-2
TGTGCCAGCAGTCCAGGGCCGAACACCGGGGAGCTGTTTTTT
CASSPGPNTGELFF
>TRBV30|NA|TRBD2|TRBJ2-3
TGTGCCTGGACGTACGGACTAGCAGACGATACGCAGTATTTT
CAWTYGLADDTQYF
>TRBV28|NA|NA|TRBJ2-7
TGTGCCAGCAGCGAAACGGGACAAATCTACGAGCAGTACTTC
CASSETGQIYEQYF
>TRBV21-1|NA|NA|TRBJ1-1
TGTGCCATTGAGGAGGTGAACACTGAAGCTTTCTTT
CAIEEVNTEAFF
>TRBV7-9|NA|TRBD1|TRBJ2-1
TGTGCCAGTAGGAGGGGACAGGGGGCAAATGAGCAGTTCTTC
CASRRGQGANEQFF
>TRBV2|large|NA|TRBJ1-1
TGTGCCAGCACCAAGGGAGGGGCGGTGACTGAAGCTTTCTTT
CASTKGGAVTEAFF
>TRBV5-1|NA|NA|TRBJ2-5
TGCGCCAGCACCCCCGACGGCGGGCCGGGAGAGACCCAGTACTTC
CASTPDGGPGETQYF
>TRBV27|NA|TRBD1|TRBJ2-7
TGTGCCAGCAGTCAGACAACCGGGACAGGGAACGAGCAGTACTTC
CASSQTTGTGNEQYF
>TRBV28|NA|NA|TRBJ1-4
TGTGCCAGCAGTTTATGGGTCAAGGAGGCAACTAATGAAAAACTGTTTTTT
CASSLWVKEATNEKLFF
>TRBV11-2|NA|NA|TRBJ2-7
TGTGCCAGCAGCTCCTTAGGCTGGACTGAGGGTTCCTACGAGCAGTACTTC
CASSSLGWTEGSYEQYF
>TRBV30|NA|NA|TRBJ2-7
TGTGCCTGGAGTGTACCGGGCCCAAGTCCCCACGAGCAGTACTTC
CAWSVPGPSPHEQYF
>TRBV27|NA|TRBD2|TRBJ2-1
TGTGCCAGCAGTTTATCGGGGCCTAGCGGGTTTAATGAGCAGTTCTTC
CASSLSGPSGFNEQFF
>TRBV7-9|NA|NA|TRBJ2-1
TGTGCCAGCAGCTTCTCCGCGAATGAGCAGTTCTTC
CASSFSANEQFF
>TRBV4-1|NA|NA|TRBJ2-7
TGCGCCAGCAGCCAAATCGGGGGTGCATGGGAGCAGTACTTC
CASSQIGGAWEQYF
>TRBV29-1|NA|NA|TRBJ2-5
TGCAGCGTTGAAAAGGGGCAAGAGACCCAGTACTTC
CSVEKGQETQYF
>TRBV28|NA|NA|TRBJ1-2
TGTGCCAGCAGTCTCGAGTACTATGGCTACACCTTC
CASSLEYYGYTF
>TRBV6-4|NA|NA|TRBJ2-1
TGTGCCAGCAGTGACTCTCCGGGACTCGCCTACAATGAGCAGTTCTTC
CASSDSPGLAYNEQFF
>TRBV11-2|NA|NA|TRBJ2-1
TGTGCCAGCAGCTCTAGGGTGCAAGGTGGCAGCAATGAGCAGTTCTTC
CASSSRVQGGSNEQFF